This entry lists 9 T cell receptor beta chains sequenced from one sample in a study of T cell responses to AZD1222 COVID-19 vaccine. Produced via immunoSEQ multiplex PCR; TCRdb's table is partial and in-frame only. The sample records 45,000 or so clones, 83% being singletons. Sequenced here: peripheral blood, sampled on day 0 of AZD1222 vaccination. The receptors were sampled from an adult in good health.

This sequence joins TRBV28 and TRBJ1-6; the match to TRBD1 covers 7 bases. V lost 7 bases and J lost 6; bases outside the gene matches: 9. The CDR3 runs 15 residues. Germline V gene data show CDR1 as MDHEN and CDR2 as SYDVKM. The CDR3 nucleotides are TGTGCCAGCACAGACAGGGTTCTAGGTAATTCACCCCTCCACTTT. It specifies CASTDRVLGNSPLHF.

The gene calls are TRBV9 and TRBJ2-1, with 9 bases identical to TRBD1. V was clipped by 4 bases and J by 8 bases; unmatched bases: 10. Germline V CDR1 and CDR2: SGDLS, YYNGEE. The CDR3 sequence is 15 residues long. CDR3 nucleotides: TGTGCCAGCAGCCAGAAGGGACAGGGCTGGGATGAGCAGTTCTTC. It specifies CASSQKGQGWDEQFF.

The rearrangement links TRBV11-2 to TRBJ2-7, with 9 positions matching TRBD2. The CDR3 is made up of 16 amino acids. Germline V gives CDR1 SGHAT, CDR2 FQNNGV. The ends lost 5 bases at V and 0 bases at J; junction bases unmatched: 8. CDR3 sequence: CASSPKLAGSSYEQYF. CDR3 in DNA: TGTGCCAGCAGCCCCAAGCTAGCGGGGAGCTCCTACGAGCAGTACTTC.

This sequence joins TRBV6-5 and TRBJ2-3; possibly TRBD1 or TRBD2 for D (7 bases each). The CDR3 is 16 residues long. The V and J ends lost 0 bases and 6 bases respectively, with 16 bases between them. Germline CDR1 is MNHEY and CDR2 is SVGAGI. The CDR3 DNA follows: TGTGCCAGCAGTTACTCTTTGGGAGGGGGCAGCGATACGCAGTATTTT. The encoded protein is CASSYSLGGGSDTQYF.

This rearrangement joins TRBV30 to TRBJ2-2; possibly TRBD1 for D (6 bases). Trimming stripped 8 bases from V and 2 bases from J, with 18 bases between. Germline lookup yields CDR1 GTSNPN and CDR2 SVGIG (reference sequence). This CDR3 comprises 15 residues. In DNA form, the CDR3 reads TGTGCCGGGCACCGGGACATCGGAAACACCGGGGAGCTGTTTTTT. Translation gives CAGHRDIGNTGELFF. Full variable domain (missing parts from reference TRBV30 and TRBJ2-2): SQTIHQWPATLVQPVGSPLSLECTVEGTSNPNLYWYRQAAGRGLQLLFYSVGIGQISSEVPQNLSASRPQDRQFILSSKKLLLSDSGFYLCAGHRDIGNTGELFFGEGSRLTVL.

Only one count was recorded for this clone. The chain combines TRBV7-4 with TRBJ2-1; 9 bases fit TRBD2. V lost 0 bases, J lost 2 bases, and 8 bases stayed unmatched. CDR1 and CDR2 from the germline V gene are SGHVT and SQSDAQ. The CDR3 sequence is 18 residues long. In nucleotides, the CDR3 is TGTGCCAGCAGCTTAGCCTTAAGAAGCGGGGGGCCCTACAATGAGCAGTTCTTC. Amino acids: CASSLALRSGGPYNEQFF.

V gene TRBV7-9 combines with J gene TRBJ1-4, with D perhaps TRBD1 (6 bases). Germline V gene sequence: CDR1 SEHNR, CDR2 FQNEAQ (reference sequence). V was clipped by 4 bases and J by 0 bases, with 12 bases between them. There are 16 residues in the CDR3. CDR3 coding DNA: TGTGCCAGCAGCTCAAGACAGGACGCAACTAATGAAAAACTGTTTTTT. Amino acid sequence: CASSSRQDATNEKLFF.

V is TRBV2 and J is TRBJ2-1; a weak D match, TRBD2 (5 bases). The CDR3 has 16 residues. CDR1 and CDR2 from the germline V gene are SNHLY and FYNNEI. Deletions cut 5 bases from V and 0 bases from J, with 14 bases between. CDR3 in amino acids: CASSSTGGASYNEQFF. The DNA for the CDR3 is TGTGCCAGCAGTAGCACCGGAGGAGCCTCCTACAATGAGCAGTTCTTC.

The V and J genes are TRBV3-1 (or the pseudogene TRBV3-2) and TRBJ2-5; D may match TRBD1 or TRBD2 (6 bases each). The V end lost 4 bases, the J end lost 4 bases, and 13 bases lay between the germline ends. This CDR3 is built from 14 residues. CDR1 is LGHDT and CDR2 is YNNKEL in the germline V gene (reference sequence). CDR3 protein: CASSPLGGIETQYF. CDR3 nucleotide sequence: TGTGCCAGCAGCCCCCTGGGGGGCATAGAGACCCAGTACTTC.